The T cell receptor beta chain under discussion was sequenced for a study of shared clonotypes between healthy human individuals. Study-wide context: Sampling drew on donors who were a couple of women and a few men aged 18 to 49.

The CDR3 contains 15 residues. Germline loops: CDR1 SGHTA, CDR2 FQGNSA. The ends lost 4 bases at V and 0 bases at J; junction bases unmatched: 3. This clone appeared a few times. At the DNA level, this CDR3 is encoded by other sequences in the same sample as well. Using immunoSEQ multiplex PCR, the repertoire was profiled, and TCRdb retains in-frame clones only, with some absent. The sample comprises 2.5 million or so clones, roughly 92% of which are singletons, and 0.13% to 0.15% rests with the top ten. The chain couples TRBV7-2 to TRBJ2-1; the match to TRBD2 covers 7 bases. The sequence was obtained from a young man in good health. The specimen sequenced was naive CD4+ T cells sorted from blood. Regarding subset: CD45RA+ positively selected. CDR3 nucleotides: TGTGCCAGCAGCTCCTCGGGGGGCTCCTACAATGAGCAGTTCTTC. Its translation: CASSSSGGSYNEQFF.